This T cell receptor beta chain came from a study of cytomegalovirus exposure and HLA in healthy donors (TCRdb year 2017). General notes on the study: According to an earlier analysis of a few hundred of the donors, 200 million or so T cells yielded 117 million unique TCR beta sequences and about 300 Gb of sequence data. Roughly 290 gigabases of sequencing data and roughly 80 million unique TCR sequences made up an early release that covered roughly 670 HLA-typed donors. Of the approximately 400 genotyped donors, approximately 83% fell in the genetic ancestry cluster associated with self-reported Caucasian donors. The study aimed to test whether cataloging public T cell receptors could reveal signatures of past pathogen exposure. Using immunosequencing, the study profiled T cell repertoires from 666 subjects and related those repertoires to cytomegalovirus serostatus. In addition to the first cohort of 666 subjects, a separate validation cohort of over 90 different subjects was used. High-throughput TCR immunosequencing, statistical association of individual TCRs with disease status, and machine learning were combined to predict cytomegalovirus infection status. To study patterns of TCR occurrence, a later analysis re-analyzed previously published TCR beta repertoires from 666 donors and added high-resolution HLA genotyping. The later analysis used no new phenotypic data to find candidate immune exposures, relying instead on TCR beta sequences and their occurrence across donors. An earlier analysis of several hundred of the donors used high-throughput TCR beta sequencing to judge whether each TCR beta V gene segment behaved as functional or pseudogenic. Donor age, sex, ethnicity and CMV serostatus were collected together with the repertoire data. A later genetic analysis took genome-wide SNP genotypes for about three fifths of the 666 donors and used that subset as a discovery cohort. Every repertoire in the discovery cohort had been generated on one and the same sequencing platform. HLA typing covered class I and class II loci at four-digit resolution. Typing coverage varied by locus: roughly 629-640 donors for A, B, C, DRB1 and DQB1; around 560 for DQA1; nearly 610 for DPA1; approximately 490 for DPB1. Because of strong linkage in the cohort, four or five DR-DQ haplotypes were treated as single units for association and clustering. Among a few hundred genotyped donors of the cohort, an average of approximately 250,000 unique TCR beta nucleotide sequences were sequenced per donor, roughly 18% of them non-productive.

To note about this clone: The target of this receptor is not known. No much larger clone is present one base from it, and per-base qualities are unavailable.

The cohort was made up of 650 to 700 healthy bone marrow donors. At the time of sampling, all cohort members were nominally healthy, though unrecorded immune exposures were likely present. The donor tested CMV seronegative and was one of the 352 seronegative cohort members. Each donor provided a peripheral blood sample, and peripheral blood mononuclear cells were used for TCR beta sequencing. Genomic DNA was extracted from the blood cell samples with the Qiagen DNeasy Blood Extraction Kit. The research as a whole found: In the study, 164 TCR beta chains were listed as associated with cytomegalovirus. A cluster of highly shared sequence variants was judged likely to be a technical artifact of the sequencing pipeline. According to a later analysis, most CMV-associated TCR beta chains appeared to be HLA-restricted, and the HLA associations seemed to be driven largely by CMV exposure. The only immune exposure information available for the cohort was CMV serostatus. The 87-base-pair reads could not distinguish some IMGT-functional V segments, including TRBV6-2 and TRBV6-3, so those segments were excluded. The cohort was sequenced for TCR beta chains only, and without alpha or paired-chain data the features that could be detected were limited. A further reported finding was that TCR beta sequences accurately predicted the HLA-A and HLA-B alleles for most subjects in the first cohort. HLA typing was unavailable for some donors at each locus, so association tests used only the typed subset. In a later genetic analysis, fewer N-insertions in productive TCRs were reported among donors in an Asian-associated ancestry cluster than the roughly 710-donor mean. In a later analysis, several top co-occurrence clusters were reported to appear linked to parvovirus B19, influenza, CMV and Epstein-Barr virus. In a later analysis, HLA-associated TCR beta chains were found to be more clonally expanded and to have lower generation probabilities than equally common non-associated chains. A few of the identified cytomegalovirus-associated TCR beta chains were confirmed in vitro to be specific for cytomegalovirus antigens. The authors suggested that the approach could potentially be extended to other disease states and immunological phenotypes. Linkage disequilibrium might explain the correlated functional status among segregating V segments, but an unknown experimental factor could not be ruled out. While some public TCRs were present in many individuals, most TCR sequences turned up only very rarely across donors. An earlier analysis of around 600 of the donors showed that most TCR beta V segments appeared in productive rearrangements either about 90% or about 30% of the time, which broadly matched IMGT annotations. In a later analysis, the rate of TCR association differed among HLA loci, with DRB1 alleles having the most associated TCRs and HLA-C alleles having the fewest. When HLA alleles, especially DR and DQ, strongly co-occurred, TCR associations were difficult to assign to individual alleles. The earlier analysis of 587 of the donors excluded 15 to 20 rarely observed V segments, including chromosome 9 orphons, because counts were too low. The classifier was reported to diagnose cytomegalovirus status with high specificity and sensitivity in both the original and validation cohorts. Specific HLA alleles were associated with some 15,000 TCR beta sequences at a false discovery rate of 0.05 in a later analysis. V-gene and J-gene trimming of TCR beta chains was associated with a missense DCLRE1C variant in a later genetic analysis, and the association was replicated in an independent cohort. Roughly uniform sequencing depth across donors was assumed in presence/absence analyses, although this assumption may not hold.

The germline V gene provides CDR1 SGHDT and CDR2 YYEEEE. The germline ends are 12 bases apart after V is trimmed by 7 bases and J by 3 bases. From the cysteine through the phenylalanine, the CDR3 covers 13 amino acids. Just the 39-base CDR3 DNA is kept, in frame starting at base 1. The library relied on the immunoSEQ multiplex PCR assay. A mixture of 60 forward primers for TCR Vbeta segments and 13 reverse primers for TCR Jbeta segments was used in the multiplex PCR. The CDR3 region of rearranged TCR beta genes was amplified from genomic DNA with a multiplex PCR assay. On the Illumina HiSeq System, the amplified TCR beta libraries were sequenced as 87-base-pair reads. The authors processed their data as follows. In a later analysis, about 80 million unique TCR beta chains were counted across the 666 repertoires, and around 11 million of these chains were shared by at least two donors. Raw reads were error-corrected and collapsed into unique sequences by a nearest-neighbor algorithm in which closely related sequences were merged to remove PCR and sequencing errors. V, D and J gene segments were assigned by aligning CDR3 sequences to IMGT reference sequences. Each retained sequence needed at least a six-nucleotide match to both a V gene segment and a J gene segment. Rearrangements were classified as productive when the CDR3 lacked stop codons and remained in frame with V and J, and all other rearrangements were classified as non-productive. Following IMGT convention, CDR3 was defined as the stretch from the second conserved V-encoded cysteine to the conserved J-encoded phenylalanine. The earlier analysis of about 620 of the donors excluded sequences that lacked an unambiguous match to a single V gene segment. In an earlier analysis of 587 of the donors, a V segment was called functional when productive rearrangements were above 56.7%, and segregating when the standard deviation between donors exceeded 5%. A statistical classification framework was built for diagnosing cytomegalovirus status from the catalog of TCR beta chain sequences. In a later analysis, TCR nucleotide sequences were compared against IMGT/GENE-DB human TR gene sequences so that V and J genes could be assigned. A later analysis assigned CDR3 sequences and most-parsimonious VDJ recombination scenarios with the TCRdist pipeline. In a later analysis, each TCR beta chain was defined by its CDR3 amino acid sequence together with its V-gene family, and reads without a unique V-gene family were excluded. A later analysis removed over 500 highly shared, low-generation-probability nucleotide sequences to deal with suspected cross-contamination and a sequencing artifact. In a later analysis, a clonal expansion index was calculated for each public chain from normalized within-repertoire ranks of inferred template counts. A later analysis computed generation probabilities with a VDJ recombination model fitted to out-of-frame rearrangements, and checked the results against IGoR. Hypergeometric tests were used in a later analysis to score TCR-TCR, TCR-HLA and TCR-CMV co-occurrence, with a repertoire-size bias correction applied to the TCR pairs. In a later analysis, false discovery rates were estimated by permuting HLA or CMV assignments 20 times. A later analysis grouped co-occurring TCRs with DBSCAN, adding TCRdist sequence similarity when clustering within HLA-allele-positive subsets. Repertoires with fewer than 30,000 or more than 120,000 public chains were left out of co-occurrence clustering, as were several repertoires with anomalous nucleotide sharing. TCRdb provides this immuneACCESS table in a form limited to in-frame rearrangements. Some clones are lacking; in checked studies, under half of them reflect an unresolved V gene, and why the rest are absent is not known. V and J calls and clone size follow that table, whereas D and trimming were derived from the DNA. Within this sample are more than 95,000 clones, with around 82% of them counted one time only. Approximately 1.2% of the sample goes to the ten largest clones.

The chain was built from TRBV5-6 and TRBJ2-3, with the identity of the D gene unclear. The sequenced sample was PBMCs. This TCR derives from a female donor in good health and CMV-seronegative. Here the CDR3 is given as CASRAIDTDTQYF. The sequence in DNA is TGTGCCAGCCGAGCAATTGATACAGATACGCAGTATTTT.